Below, one T cell receptor (beta chain) is given with its context. This specimen comes from a study of cytomegalovirus exposure and HLA in healthy donors. The V gene end was trimmed by 3 bases and the J gene end by 3 bases; junction bases not matched to a gene: 1. Germline CDR1 GTSNPN, CDR2 SVGIG (reference sequence). The CDR3 loop spans 13 amino acids. In the PCR, 60 Vbeta and 13 Jbeta primers were used. The assay was immunoSEQ multiplex PCR, and TCRdb's table has in-frame clones only and misses some. The sample includes more than 95,000 clones, around 77% of them seen just once. The source is a man between 45 and 60 years old in good health and CMV-seropositive. The V gene is TRBV30, the J gene TRBJ1-4, with 7 positions matching TRBD1. The sequencing input was PBMCs. This chain's CDR3 is CAWRQGANEKLFF. CDR3 in DNA: TGTGCCTGGAGGCAGGGGGCTAATGAAAAACTGTTTTTT.